This is a list of T cell receptor beta chains from one sample in a study of follicular helper T cells after annual influenza vaccination. TCRdb's copy holds only in-frame clones and misses some; the assay was immunoSEQ multiplex PCR. The profile covers around 10,000 clones, with roughly 80% appearing a single time and around 3.4% taken by the ten largest. Specimen: CXCR5+ CD38- circulating T follicular helper cells from blood, collected on the day of influenza vaccination. Every receptor here comes from an adult who received the influenza vaccine. The CDR3 runs from the conserved cysteine through the conserved F or W. Each record gives: V gene, D gene, clone size, J gene, CDR3 protein, CDR3 DNA. D genes are given only for firm matches. A clone size is listed for some rows: how often the clone was seen (once, few, many), or a class if it is expanded.

v_gene: TRBV29-1; d_gene: .; abundance: .; j_gene: TRBJ2-7; CDR3aa: CSVGRQGRSSEQYF; CDR3nt: TGCAGCGTTGGGAGGCAGGGTAGGTCGAGCGAGCAGTACTTC
v_gene: TRBV7-2; d_gene: .; abundance: .; j_gene: TRBJ1-1; CDR3aa: CASSALAVNTEAFF; CDR3nt: TGTGCCAGCAGCGCTCTGGCTGTGAACACTGAAGCTTTCTTT
v_gene: TRBV5-1; d_gene: .; abundance: once; j_gene: TRBJ2-1; CDR3aa: CASSEDRQGGRYNEQFF; CDR3nt: TGCGCCAGCAGCGAGGACAGACAGGGAGGGCGATACAATGAGCAGTTCTTC
v_gene: TRBV15; d_gene: .; abundance: few; j_gene: TRBJ2-7; CDR3aa: CATSRDETGYEQYF; CDR3nt: TGTGCCACCAGCAGAGATGAGACGGGCTACGAGCAGTACTTC
v_gene: TRBV15; d_gene: .; abundance: .; j_gene: TRBJ1-1; CDR3aa: CATSREGRPGAEAFF; CDR3nt: TGTGCCACCAGCAGAGAAGGCAGGCCAGGCGCTGAAGCTTTCTTT
v_gene: TRBV7-2; d_gene: .; abundance: .; j_gene: TRBJ2-2; CDR3aa: CASSSYGELFF; CDR3nt: TGTGCCAGCAGCAGTTACGGGGAGCTGTTTTTT
v_gene: TRBV6-6; d_gene: .; abundance: .; j_gene: TRBJ1-3; CDR3aa: CASSYGRSGNTIYF; CDR3nt: TGTGCCAGCAGTTACGGACGCTCTGGAAACACCATATATTTT
v_gene: TRBV6-5; d_gene: .; abundance: .; j_gene: TRBJ1-2; CDR3aa: CATQAGYGYTF; CDR3nt: TGTGCCACCCAGGCCGGCTATGGCTACACCTTC
v_gene: TRBV5-1; d_gene: .; abundance: .; j_gene: TRBJ1-1; CDR3aa: CASSDRSNTEAFF; CDR3nt: TGCGCCAGCAGTGACAGATCGAACACTGAAGCTTTCTTT
v_gene: TRBV18; d_gene: TRBD1; abundance: .; j_gene: TRBJ1-5; CDR3aa: CASSPRGGQGNQPQHF; CDR3nt: TGTGCCAGCTCACCACGAGGGGGACAGGGCAATCAGCCCCAGCATTTT
v_gene: TRBV9; d_gene: .; abundance: .; j_gene: TRBJ1-2; CDR3aa: CASSPRHQTEGGYTF; CDR3nt: TGTGCCAGCAGCCCCCGACACCAGACCGAGGGTGGCTACACCTTC
v_gene: TRBV6-5; d_gene: .; abundance: .; j_gene: TRBJ1-4; CDR3aa: CASSYGRENEKLFF; CDR3nt: TGTGCCAGCAGTTACGGCAGGGAAAATGAAAAACTGTTTTTT
v_gene: TRBV2; d_gene: TRBD2; abundance: .; j_gene: TRBJ2-3; CDR3aa: CASSAGLAGGYDTQYF; CDR3nt: TGTGCCAGCAGTGCGGGACTAGCGGGAGGGTACGATACGCAGTATTTT
v_gene: TRBV11-2; d_gene: .; abundance: .; j_gene: TRBJ1-3; CDR3aa: CASLAQVGNTIYF; CDR3nt: TGTGCCAGCCTGGCGCAGGTGGGAAACACCATATATTTT
v_gene: TRBV7-8; d_gene: TRBD1; abundance: .; j_gene: TRBJ2-7; CDR3aa: CASSRQGVSYEQYF; CDR3nt: TGTGCCAGCAGCCGACAGGGGGTCTCCTACGAGCAGTACTTC
v_gene: TRBV7-3; d_gene: TRBD2; abundance: .; j_gene: TRBJ2-7; CDR3aa: CASSPSRGENEQYF; CDR3nt: TGTGCCAGCAGCCCCAGCCGGGGGGAGAACGAGCAGTACTTC
v_gene: TRBV5-1; d_gene: .; abundance: few; j_gene: TRBJ2-7; CDR3aa: CASSLGQLYEQYF; CDR3nt: TGCGCCAGCAGCTTGGGACAGCTATACGAGCAGTACTTC
v_gene: TRBV30; d_gene: .; abundance: .; j_gene: TRBJ1-4; CDR3aa: CAWRTAGEKLFF; CDR3nt: TGTGCCTGGAGGACGGCGGGGGAAAAACTGTTTTTT
v_gene: TRBV5-1; d_gene: TRBD1; abundance: .; j_gene: TRBJ2-5; CDR3aa: CASSPGTGQDDF; CDR3nt: TGCGCCAGCAGCCCGGGTACGGGACAGGACGACTTC
v_gene: TRBV9; d_gene: TRBD1; abundance: .; j_gene: TRBJ2-7; CDR3aa: CASSSTTGAEQYF; CDR3nt: TGTGCCAGCAGCTCAACAACAGGGGCCGAGCAGTACTTC
v_gene: TRBV2; d_gene: .; abundance: few; j_gene: TRBJ1-6; CDR3aa: CASKGRGNNSPLHF; CDR3nt: TGTGCCAGCAAGGGCAGAGGGAATAATTCACCCCTCCACTTT
v_gene: TRBV15; d_gene: .; abundance: .; j_gene: TRBJ1-4; CDR3aa: CATSRDPGSVNEKLFF; CDR3nt: TGTGCCACCAGCAGAGATCCAGGGTCTGTTAATGAAAAACTGTTTTTT
v_gene: TRBV11-2; d_gene: .; abundance: .; j_gene: TRBJ2-3; CDR3aa: CATAGTADTQYF; CDR3nt: TGTGCCACCGCTGGGACGGCAGATACGCAGTATTTT
v_gene: TRBV28; d_gene: TRBD2; abundance: .; j_gene: TRBJ2-1; CDR3aa: CASSRGGLYNEQFF; CDR3nt: TGTGCCAGCAGTCGGGGGGGACTGTACAATGAGCAGTTCTTC
v_gene: TRBV28; d_gene: .; abundance: .; j_gene: TRBJ2-5; CDR3aa: CASSLVQETQYF; CDR3nt: TGTGCCAGCAGTTTAGTCCAAGAGACCCAGTACTTC
v_gene: TRBV5-6; d_gene: .; abundance: .; j_gene: TRBJ2-7; CDR3aa: CASTLWGSSYEQYF; CDR3nt: TGTGCCAGCACCCTATGGGGTTCATCCTACGAGCAGTACTTC
v_gene: TRBV27; d_gene: .; abundance: .; j_gene: TRBJ2-3; CDR3aa: CAIRLTGLTDTQYF; CDR3nt: TGTGCCATCAGACTAACAGGACTCACAGATACGCAGTATTTT
v_gene: TRBV19; d_gene: .; abundance: few; j_gene: TRBJ1-6; CDR3aa: CASSDIPDSPLHF; CDR3nt: TGTGCCAGCAGCGACATCCCCGATTCACCCCTCCACTTT
v_gene: TRBV15; d_gene: TRBD1; abundance: .; j_gene: TRBJ1-5; CDR3aa: CATSREDRGRDQPQHF; CDR3nt: TGTGCCACCAGCAGAGAGGACAGGGGAAGGGATCAGCCCCAGCATTTT
v_gene: TRBV7-7; d_gene: .; abundance: .; j_gene: TRBJ1-1; CDR3aa: CASSLNENTEAFF; CDR3nt: TGTGCCAGCAGCTTAAACGAGAACACTGAAGCTTTCTTT
v_gene: TRBV9; d_gene: .; abundance: .; j_gene: TRBJ2-1; CDR3aa: CASSPRVSAEQFF; CDR3nt: TGTGCCAGCAGCCCCCGAGTTTCGGCTGAGCAGTTCTTC
v_gene: TRBV15; d_gene: TRBD1; abundance: .; j_gene: TRBJ1-6; CDR3aa: CATSFDRGNSPLHF; CDR3nt: TGTGCCACCAGCTTTGACAGGGGCAATTCACCCCTCCACTTT
v_gene: TRBV7-3; d_gene: TRBD1; abundance: .; j_gene: TRBJ2-7; CDR3aa: CASSRGTGYEQYF; CDR3nt: TGTGCCAGCAGCCGGGGGACAGGCTACGAGCAGTACTTC
v_gene: TRBV29-1; d_gene: TRBD2; abundance: .; j_gene: TRBJ2-5; CDR3aa: CSVARTSGGGETQYF; CDR3nt: TGCAGCGTTGCCAGGACTAGCGGGGGGGGAGAGACCCAGTACTTC
v_gene: TRBV19; d_gene: .; abundance: few; j_gene: TRBJ1-1; CDR3aa: CASSDSGRTEAFF; CDR3nt: TGTGCCAGTAGTGATTCCGGGCGCACTGAAGCTTTCTTT
v_gene: TRBV19; d_gene: .; abundance: few; j_gene: TRBJ2-1; CDR3aa: CASRRDLSSYNEQFF; CDR3nt: TGTGCCAGTAGACGAGACCTATCTTCCTACAATGAGCAGTTCTTC
v_gene: TRBV10-3; d_gene: .; abundance: .; j_gene: TRBJ2-1; CDR3aa: CAISESAIELEQFF; CDR3nt: TGTGCCATCAGTGAGTCCGCGATTGAGCTCGAGCAGTTCTTC
v_gene: TRBV18; d_gene: .; abundance: .; j_gene: TRBJ2-6; CDR3aa: CASSPQETGANVLTF; CDR3nt: TGTGCCAGCTCACCCCAGGAAACTGGGGCCAACGTCCTGACTTTC
v_gene: TRBV6-1; d_gene: .; abundance: .; j_gene: TRBJ2-2; CDR3aa: CASSEALASGWTGELFF; CDR3nt: TGTGCCAGCAGTGAAGCGCTAGCATCCGGGTGGACCGGGGAGCTGTTTTTT
v_gene: TRBV29-1; d_gene: .; abundance: .; j_gene: TRBJ2-7; CDR3aa: CSARGGDSPSYEQYF; CDR3nt: TGCAGCGCGAGGGGTGGAGACAGCCCGAGCTACGAGCAGTACTTC
v_gene: TRBV6-1; d_gene: .; abundance: .; j_gene: TRBJ2-7; CDR3aa: CASSEGNKKQYF; CDR3nt: TGTGCCAGCAGTGAAGGGAACAAGAAGCAGTACTTC
v_gene: TRBV9; d_gene: .; abundance: .; j_gene: TRBJ1-1; CDR3aa: CASGEQISNTEAFF; CDR3nt: TGTGCCAGCGGCGAACAGATTTCGAACACTGAAGCTTTCTTT
v_gene: TRBV6-5; d_gene: .; abundance: once; j_gene: TRBJ1-2; CDR3aa: CATVYIANYGYTF; CDR3nt: TGTGCCACCGTATACATAGCTAACTATGGCTACACCTTC
v_gene: TRBV5-1; d_gene: .; abundance: .; j_gene: TRBJ2-1; CDR3aa: CASSGGTVSYNEQFF; CDR3nt: TGCGCCAGCAGCGGAGGGACTGTCTCCTACAATGAGCAGTTCTTC
v_gene: TRBV6-6; d_gene: .; abundance: .; j_gene: TRBJ2-6; CDR3aa: CASSSRSSGANVLTF; CDR3nt: TGTGCCAGCAGTTCGCGGAGCTCTGGGGCCAACGTCCTGACTTTC
v_gene: TRBV19; d_gene: .; abundance: few; j_gene: TRBJ1-2; CDR3aa: CASSSVGTNYGYTF; CDR3nt: TGTGCCAGTAGTTCCGTAGGGACTAACTATGGCTACACCTTC
v_gene: TRBV7-2; d_gene: TRBD1; abundance: .; j_gene: TRBJ1-5; CDR3aa: CASSRTGGNQPQHF; CDR3nt: TGTGCCAGCAGCCGGACAGGAGGCAATCAGCCCCAGCATTTT
v_gene: TRBV5-1; d_gene: TRBD1; abundance: .; j_gene: TRBJ2-1; CDR3aa: CASSLPGQGNYNEQFF; CDR3nt: TGCGCCAGCAGTCTCCCGGGACAGGGTAACTACAATGAGCAGTTCTTC
v_gene: TRBV7-9; d_gene: .; abundance: .; j_gene: TRBJ2-1; CDR3aa: CASSLAAPSSYNEQFF; CDR3nt: TGTGCCAGCAGCTTAGCGGCACCGAGCTCCTACAATGAGCAGTTCTTC
v_gene: TRBV19; d_gene: .; abundance: .; j_gene: TRBJ2-3; CDR3aa: CASSIGRGQGGDTQYF; CDR3nt: TGTGCCAGTAGTATAGGGAGGGGGCAGGGTGGAGATACGCAGTATTTT
v_gene: TRBV28; d_gene: .; abundance: .; j_gene: TRBJ2-5; CDR3aa: CASSSGRYQETQYF; CDR3nt: TGTGCCAGCAGTTCGGGACGGTACCAAGAGACCCAGTACTTC
v_gene: TRBV7-2; d_gene: .; abundance: .; j_gene: TRBJ2-1; CDR3aa: CASSLPTPLVPFF; CDR3nt: TGTGCCAGCAGCTTACCGACACCTCTTGTTCCGTTCTTC
v_gene: TRBV9; d_gene: .; abundance: .; j_gene: TRBJ2-1; CDR3aa: CASSVASRAYNEQFF; CDR3nt: TGTGCCAGCAGCGTAGCGAGTAGGGCCTACAATGAGCAGTTCTTC
v_gene: TRBV11-2; d_gene: TRBD1; abundance: .; j_gene: TRBJ2-7; CDR3aa: CASSLDDRGRHEQYF; CDR3nt: TGTGCCAGCAGCTTAGATGACAGGGGGAGGCACGAGCAGTACTTC
v_gene: TRBV10-2; d_gene: .; abundance: .; j_gene: TRBJ1-1; CDR3aa: CASIKGTSRTEAFF; CDR3nt: TGCGCCAGCATCAAAGGGACGTCCCGCACTGAAGCTTTCTTT
v_gene: TRBV7-9; d_gene: .; abundance: .; j_gene: TRBJ2-6; CDR3aa: CASSLFGSGANVLTF; CDR3nt: TGTGCCAGCAGCTTATTTGGCTCTGGGGCCAACGTCCTGACTTTC
v_gene: TRBV27; d_gene: .; abundance: .; j_gene: TRBJ1-2; CDR3aa: CASSLLGRGHYGYTF; CDR3nt: TGTGCCAGCAGTTTATTGGGCAGGGGACACTATGGCTACACCTTC
v_gene: TRBV7-2; d_gene: TRBD1; abundance: few; j_gene: TRBJ2-7; CDR3aa: CASSGRDRGSYEQYF; CDR3nt: TGTGCCAGCAGCGGCCGGGACAGGGGGTCCTACGAGCAGTACTTC
v_gene: TRBV28; d_gene: TRBD2; abundance: .; j_gene: TRBJ2-1; CDR3aa: CASSLLGLAGGNEQFF; CDR3nt: TGTGCCAGCAGTCTCCTTGGACTAGCGGGAGGCAATGAGCAGTTCTTC
v_gene: TRBV6-5; d_gene: TRBD1; abundance: .; j_gene: TRBJ2-3; CDR3aa: CASRSPGQGTDTQYF; CDR3nt: TGTGCCAGCAGATCCCCGGGACAGGGCACAGATACGCAGTATTTT